Following are 22 T cell receptor beta chains from one sample sequenced in a study of Graves' ophthalmopathy and Graves' hyperthyroidism. Beta-chain TCR CDR3 regions were amplified from RNA transcripts. RT-PCR with HTBI primers came first, then second-round multiplex PCR. MiXCR, run by TCRdb on the multiplex PCR reads, gives a single entry per CDR3 protein. This table holds hundreds of thousands of distinct CDR3 sequences, approximately 14% found once. The sample comprised blood. All receptors come from a woman in her 30s with Graves' ophthalmopathy.

This clonotype was counted many times. V is TRBV4-1 and J is TRBJ2-4; D is unresolved. Trimming stripped 1 base from V and 0 bases from J, with 13 bases between. The CDR3 sequence is 17 residues long. Looked up from germline, CDR1 is MGHRA and CDR2 is YSYEKL. The CDR3 is CASSQGALGLAKNIQYF. DNA for the CDR3: TGCGCCAGCAGCCAAGGGGCCCTAGGGCTAGCCAAAAACATTCAGTACTTC.

This clonotype was detected only a few times. A junction boundary mismatches the germline segment, possibly from a read error. J is TRBJ2-7 and V is TRBV12-3 or TRBV12-4; D possibly matches TRBD1 or TRBD2 (6 bases each). This CDR3 contains 13 residues. CDR3 DNA sequence: TGTGCCAGCAGTTTAGCATCCGGGGGCATCAAGGACTTC. Its protein product is CASSLASGGIKDF.

In this sample, this clonotype turned up many times. The gene calls are TRBV29-1 and TRBJ2-5, with D possibly matching TRBD2 (7 bases). Germline V gene data show CDR1 as SQVTM and CDR2 as ANQGSEA. The CDR3 has 14 residues. V gave up 3 bases and J gave up 4 bases, with 15 bases separating them. The CDR3 nucleotides are TGCAGCGTTGAGCGGGGGCCAGGGGTAGAGACCCAGTACTTC. As protein: CSVERGPGVETQYF.

The chain is built from TRBV30 and TRBJ1-5, with D perhaps matching TRBD1 (5 bases). Germline-derived CDR1 and CDR2 are GTSNPN and SVGIG (reference sequence). V was cut by 2 bases and J by 5 bases, with 19 bases left in between. The CDR3 extends over 16 amino acids. In nucleotides, the CDR3 is TGTGCCTGGAGTTCTCCGGGACGCCCGAGGGATCAGCCCCAGCATTTT. It encodes CAWSSPGRPRDQPQHF.

This clonotype was seen only a few times. The chain joins TRBV13 to TRBJ1-6, with 7 positions matching TRBD1. The CDR3 length is 17 residues. V was clipped by 2 bases and J by 8 bases; unmatched bases: 12. Per the germline V gene, CDR1 is PRHDT and CDR2 is FYEKMQ (reference sequence). The CDR3 nucleotides are TGTGCCAGCAGCTTAAAAGGGAGCAGGGGGTACGATTCACCCCTCCACTTT. Translated: CASSLKGSRGYDSPLHF.

This clonotype has at least ten counts. The V call is TRBV12-3 or TRBV12-4, the J call TRBJ2-7; no reliable D call. The CDR3 is 14 residues long. V was shortened by 3 bases and J by 0 bases, with 9 bases between the two germline ends. The CDR3 nucleotides read TGTGCCAGCAGTTTGGGTCAGCCCTCCTACGAGCAGTACTTC. This sequence encodes CASSLGQPSYEQYF.

Ten or more counts support this clonotype. V and J are TRBV29-1 and TRBJ1-1; D might be TRBD1 (5 bases). Germline lookup yields CDR1 SQVTM and CDR2 ANQGSEA. CDR3 length: 13 amino acids. V was clipped by 4 bases and J by 1 base, with 10 bases between them. The CDR3 region is CSVALGGNTEAFF. CDR3 nucleotides: TGCAGCGTTGCACTTGGGGGGAACACTGAAGCTTTCTTT.

This clonotype was observed many times. CDR3 in amino acids: CSASRRGRDGYTF. CDR3 nucleotide sequence: TGCAGTGCTTCCCGCAGGGGAAGAGATGGCTACACCTTC. The chain has TRBV20-1 and TRBJ1-2; the D gene is possibly TRBD1 (6 bases). V was shortened by 5 bases and J by 6 bases, with 16 bases between the two germline ends. CDR3 length: 13 residues. Germline V gene lookup returns CDR1 DFQATT and CDR2 SNEGSKA (reference sequence).

This clonotype occurred a few times. The rearrangement links TRBV20-1 to TRBJ2-4; D perhaps matches TRBD1 (7 bases). The V end lost 6 bases, the J end lost 1 base, and 13 bases lay between the germline ends. Germline CDR1 and CDR2: DFQATT and SNEGSKA (reference sequence). This CDR3 is built from 14 residues. Here the CDR3 DNA reads TGCAGTGCCGGGGGACAGTCGGCCAAAAACATTCAGTACTTC. Translating it yields CSAGGQSAKNIQYF.

At least ten counts were recorded for this clonotype. This rearrangement joins TRBV18 to TRBJ1-5; TRBD1 agrees at 10 bases. Germline V gene sequence: CDR1 KGHSH, CDR2 LQKENI. This CDR3 is 16 amino acids long. V lost 1 base, J lost 4 bases, and 4 bases stayed unmatched. CDR3 DNA: TGTGCCAGCTCACCACTGGGACAGGGGCGAAATCAGCCCCAGCATTTT. Protein sequence: CASSPLGQGRNQPQHF.

As to this clonotype: Since a much larger clone is just one base distant, this may be a read error. The conserved final phenylalanine or tryptophan is absent from the CDR3, which likely points to a read error. The chain carries TRBV2 and TRBJ1-2; D is unclear. Deletions cut 6 bases from V and 8 bases from J, with 13 bases between. This CDR3 is 12 amino acids long. Germline V gene lookup returns CDR1 SNHLY and CDR2 FYNNEI. CDR3 sequence (DNA): TGTGCCAGCAGGACCTTCTGGGGAGGCTACACCTAC. This translates into CASRTFWGGYTY.

In its sample, this clonotype was seen many times. This chain uses TRBV9 with TRBJ1-1; TRBD1 matches at 7 bases. Looked up from germline, CDR1 is SGDLS and CDR2 is YYNGEE. The CDR3 runs to 14 residues. V gave up 3 bases and J gave up 6 bases; unmatched junction bases: 8. CDR3 in amino acids: CASSARQGEAEAFF. CDR3 bases: TGTGCCAGCAGCGCTAGACAGGGCGAGGCTGAAGCTTTCTTT.

The CDR3 spells CASSYSWGNTEAFF. The DNA for the CDR3 is TGTGCCAGCAGTTACTCTTGGGGGAACACTGAAGCTTTCTTT. The gene calls are TRBV6-5 and TRBJ1-1; D gene ambiguous. The CDR3 sequence is 14 residues long. Germline-derived CDR1 and CDR2 are MNHEY and SVGAGI. The germline V and J ends were trimmed by 0 bases and 1 base, with 6 bases remaining between them.

This clonotype appeared many times. V is TRBV6-2 or TRBV6-3 and J is TRBJ2-5, with D perhaps matching TRBD1 (6 bases). Germline V gene sequence: CDR1 MNHEY, CDR2 SVGEGT. Deletions cut 5 bases from V and 1 base from J, with 17 bases between. The CDR3 length is 16 residues. CDR3 sequence reads: CASSPQGLYPQETQYF. The CDR3 bases are TGTGCCAGCAGTCCACAGGGTCTTTACCCCCAAGAGACCCAGTACTTC.

This clonotype has a count of ten or more. The chain carries TRBV29-1 and TRBJ2-7; no firm D call. There are 14 residues in the CDR3. Per germline, CDR1 SQVTM and CDR2 ANQGSEA. V was trimmed by 3 bases and J by 0 bases, leaving 12 bases between them. CDR3 in DNA: TGCAGCGTTGAGGGCACGGATAGCTCCTACGAGCAGTACTTC. This codes for CSVEGTDSSYEQYF.

This clonotype was counted at least ten times. The chain couples TRBV6-2 or TRBV6-3 to TRBJ2-7; no reliable D call. Germline CDR1 reads MNHEY; CDR2 reads SVGEGT. V shed 0 bases and J shed 5 bases, with 14 bases lying between them. The CDR3 extends over 15 amino acids. The CDR3 DNA sequence: TGTGCCAGCAGTTACTCGACCGGATTTATGGACGAGCAGTACTTC. Its protein is CASSYSTGFMDEQYF.

The table lists this clonotype with many counts. The chain has TRBV11-2 and TRBJ1-1; D remains ambiguous. Germline CDR1 is SGHAT and CDR2 is FQNNGV. V lost 5 bases and J 0 bases, leaving 7 bases between the germline ends. This CDR3 contains 13 residues. Here the CDR3 reads CASSATMNTEAFF. The DNA for the CDR3 is TGTGCCAGCAGCGCAACCATGAACACTGAAGCTTTCTTT.

Comment on this clonotype: A much larger clone is a single base away; this may be a read error. This sequence joins TRBV19 and TRBJ1-1, with D perhaps TRBD1 (5 bases). The CDR3 covers 13 residues. V was cut by 1 base and J by 7 bases, with 10 bases left in between. In germline, CDR1 is LNHDA, CDR2 SQIVND (reference sequence). CDR3 coding DNA: TGTGCCAGTAGTATAGCCCAGGGCGTTGAAGCTTTCTTT. This translates into CASSIAQGVEAFF.

This clonotype was detected a few times. V and J are TRBV5-1 and TRBJ2-7; tentatively, D is TRBD1 (5 bases). CDR1 is SGHRS, CDR2 YFSETQ, per germline. With 1 base removed from V and 0 bases from J, the gap between germline ends came to 8 bases. This CDR3 is 14 amino acids long. CDR3 DNA: TGCGCCAGCAGCTTGTACAGGTTCTCCTACGAGCAGTACTTC. Translation gives CASSLYRFSYEQYF.

This clonotype appeared many times. The V gene is TRBV27, the J gene TRBJ1-1; D not resolved. The germline CDR1 and CDR2 sequences are MNHEY and SMNVEV (reference sequence). Trimming shortened V by 6 bases and J by 6 bases, and 14 bases separated the two germline ends. CDR3 length equals 13 residues. The CDR3 region is CASSIIGGAEAFF. The CDR3 nucleotides read TGTGCCAGCAGCATTATTGGTGGTGCTGAAGCTTTCTTT.

In its sample, this clonotype was seen many times. The CDR3 DNA reads as TGTGCCAGCAGCAAAGGGGTAAATACTGAAGCTTTCTTT. It encodes CASSKGVNTEAFF. This chain links TRBV27 with TRBJ1-1, with a possible D match to TRBD1 (5 bases). There are 13 residues in the CDR3. V was clipped by 6 bases and J by 5 bases, with 13 bases between them. Germline CDR1 MNHEY, CDR2 SMNVEV (reference sequence).

This clonotype was counted at least ten times. The CDR3 loop reads CASSGTSGLISGELFF. Here the CDR3 DNA reads TGTGCCAGCAGTGGTACTAGCGGCCTTATTTCCGGGGAGCTGTTTTTT. This chain uses TRBV28 with TRBJ2-2; TRBD2 matches 8 bases. Germline CDR1 reads MDHEN; CDR2 reads SYDVKM. V lost 5 bases and J lost 6; bases outside the gene matches: 11. The CDR3 runs to 16 residues.